This T cell receptor beta chain was sequenced for a study of beta chain features in type 1 diabetes. Across the whole study: Age, gender and cell yields were similar between patients and healthy donors.

One heparinised draw, averaging roughly 0.12 L, was taken per donor. The study's findings and limits: High-TCR-expressing cells could be over-represented by cDNA sequencing. Shortening that was moderate but significant affected the TCRB CDR3s of Type 1 diabetes patients in all four CD4+ subsets.

CDR1 SGHNT and CDR2 YYREEE come from the germline V gene (reference sequence). This CDR3 comprises 16 residues. After removal of 1 base from V and 6 bases from J, the junction contained 9 bases not matched to a gene. This clone was seen ten or more times. Antigen: not known. Expressed TCRB transcripts got sequenced, as all isolated RNA was reverse transcribed. The method was immunoSEQ multiplex PCR; TCRdb's version includes in-frame clones alone and lacks a portion of them. The table has under 300,000 clones, around 26% seen once. The sequenced sample was central memory CD4+ T cells from blood. This rearrangement joins TRBV5-4 to TRBJ2-4; 8 bases match TRBD2. The receptor's source is a young man in good health. The CDR3 loop is CASSLPLAGGGNIQYF. The CDR3 DNA sequence: TGTGCCAGCAGCTTGCCCCTGGCGGGGGGCGGAAACATTCAGTACTTC. Full variable domain (missing parts from reference TRBV5-4 and TRBJ2-4): ETGVTQSPTHLIKTRGQQVTLRCSSQSGHNTVSWYQQALGQGPQFIFQYYREEENGRGNFPPRFSGLQFPNYSSELNVNALELDDSALYLCASSLPLAGGGNIQYFGAGTRLSVL.